This TCR beta chain was sequenced during a study of cytomegalovirus exposure and HLA in healthy donors. A word on this clone: The antigen remains unidentified.

Study-level findings and limits: Cytomegalovirus association was listed for around 170 TCR beta chains. Some public TCRs appeared in many individuals, while most sequences were rare. Both high specificity and high sensitivity reportedly marked the classifier's diagnosis of cytomegalovirus status. Under in vitro conditions, three CMV-associated chains were confirmed as specific for CMV antigens.

Using immunoSEQ multiplex PCR, the repertoire was profiled, and TCRdb retains in-frame clones only, with some absent. The table records 95,000 to 150,000 clones, approximately 87% of them present only once. This sequence was found in a woman in her thirties in good health and CMV-seronegative. The source material was PBMCs.

Here the CDR3 DNA reads TGTGCCAGCAGCTCCTTCACAGGGCAAAATGAAAAACTGTTTTTT. It yields the protein CASSSFTGQNEKLFF. The J gene is TRBJ1-4, the V gene TRBV7-2; TRBD1 is a possible D gene (6 bases). The V end lost 4 bases, the J end lost 5 bases, and 14 bases lay between the germline ends. The length of the CDR3 is 15 residues. Germline CDR1 reads SGHTA; CDR2 reads FQGNSA.